This T cell receptor (beta chain) originates from a study of CXCR3-negative and CXCR3-positive naive CD8 T cells. Overall study: Collectively, the libraries yielded some 140 million TRB reads in total, at about 1.5 +/- 0.3 million per library. Study-wide points: CXCR3-positive naive cells carried more hydrophobic TRB CDR3s than CXCR3-negative ones.

5' RACE that incorporated UMI labels was used to prepare the TRB cDNA libraries. TCRdb reprocessed the 5' RACE reads and keeps a single row for each CDR3 protein, giving no DNA. The sample includes roughly 8,000 distinct CDR3 sequences. In regard to this clonotype: Its target is unknown.

This TCR was recovered from a human donor in good health. Some clones in this sample may be carry-over from other donors' samples. The material sequenced was naive CXCR3- CD8+ T cells from blood. Specified subset: CD45RO-CCR7+CD27+CD95- naive CD8+ T cells lacking CXCR3 (TNR3-).

CDR3 sequence reads: CASRRDSNTDTQYF. The V gene is TRBV2, the J gene TRBJ2-3; the D call of TRBD1 rests on TCRdb alone, since no DNA is present to check it. The CDR3 is 14 amino acids. CDR1 is SNHLY, CDR2 FYNNEI, per germline.